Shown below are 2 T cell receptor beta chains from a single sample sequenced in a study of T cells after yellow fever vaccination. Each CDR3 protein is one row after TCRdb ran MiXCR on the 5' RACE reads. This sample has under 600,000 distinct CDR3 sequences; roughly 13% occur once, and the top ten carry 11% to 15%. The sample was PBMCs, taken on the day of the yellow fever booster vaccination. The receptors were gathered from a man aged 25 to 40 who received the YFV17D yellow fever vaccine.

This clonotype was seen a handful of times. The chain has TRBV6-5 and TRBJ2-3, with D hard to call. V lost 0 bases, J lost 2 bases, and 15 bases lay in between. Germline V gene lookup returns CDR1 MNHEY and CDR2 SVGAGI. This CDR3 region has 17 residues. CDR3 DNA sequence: TGTGCCAGCAGTTACTCGCCCTCCCCCAGGTCCACAGATACGCAGTATTTT. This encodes CASSYSPSPRSTDTQYF.

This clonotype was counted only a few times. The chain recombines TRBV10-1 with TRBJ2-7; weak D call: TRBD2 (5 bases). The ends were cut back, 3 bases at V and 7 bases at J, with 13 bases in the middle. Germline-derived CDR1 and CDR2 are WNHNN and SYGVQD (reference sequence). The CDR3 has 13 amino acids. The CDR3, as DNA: TGCGCCAGCAGTGAAGAAGCCCCGGGGGAGCAGTACTTC. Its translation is CASSEEAPGEQYF.